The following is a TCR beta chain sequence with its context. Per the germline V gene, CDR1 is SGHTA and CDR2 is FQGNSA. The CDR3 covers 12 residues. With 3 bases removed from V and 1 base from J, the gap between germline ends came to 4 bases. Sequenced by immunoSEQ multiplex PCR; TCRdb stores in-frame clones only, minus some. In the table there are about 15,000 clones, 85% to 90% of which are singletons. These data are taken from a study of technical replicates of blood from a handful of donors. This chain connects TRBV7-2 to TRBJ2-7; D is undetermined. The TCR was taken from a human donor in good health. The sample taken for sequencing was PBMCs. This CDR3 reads CASSFGSYEQYF. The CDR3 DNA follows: TGTGCCAGCAGCTTCGGGTCCTACGAGCAGTACTTC.